The sequence of this TCR beta chain was determined in a study of Graves' ophthalmopathy and Graves' hyperthyroidism. Amplification of the TCR beta CDR3 regions used RNA transcripts (as template). RT-PCR was first run with HTBI primers, then multiplex PCR in a second round. TCRdb re-derived calls from the multiplex PCR reads in MiXCR, one entry per CDR3 protein. The sample carries 650,000 to 900,000 distinct CDR3 sequences, 40% recorded once. Findings and limits, study-wide: Clonotypes were expanded in thyroid at above 0.001 frequency, and most also appeared in blood.

As to this clonotype: The antigen is unknown.

The CDR3 runs 15 residues. Deletions cut 3 bases from V and 2 bases from J, with 10 bases between. Per the germline V gene, CDR1 is SEHNR and CDR2 is FQNEAQ (reference sequence). Diagnostic conclusions were grounded in clinical symptoms, serum thyroxine, TRAb, thyroid ultrasound and orbital computed tomography. PBMCs had their origin in fresh peripheral blood (about 10 ml). The sequence came from an adult man with Graves' ophthalmopathy. Input material: peripheral blood. The J gene is TRBJ2-2, the V gene TRBV7-9; either TRBD1 or TRBD2 may supply D (5 bases each). CDR3 in DNA: TGTGCCAGCAGCTTCCTTGGGGGAAACACCGGGGAGCTGTTTTTT. It translates to CASSFLGGNTGELFF.